Listed here is a single TCR beta chain. This clone was picked up a small number of times. It has no known antigen specificity. The sample holds no much larger clone one base away, and base qualities are not on file. Collaborating institutions collected whole blood in K2EDTA tubes following their own protocols. Collaborator samples were shipped for TCRbeta analysis as frozen whole blood, isolated PBMCs, or DNA extracted from either sample type. TCRbeta CDR3 regions were amplified from genomic DNA using the immunoSEQ Assay, a bias-controlled multiplex PCR. As for the authors' bioinformatics: Within the assay, amplification of reference gene primers was used to estimate how many nucleated cells each sample contained. To quantify the absolute abundance of each unique TCRbeta CDR3 rearrangement, sequence reads were collapsed and filtered. For each sample, productive Simpson clonality was calculated by taking the square root of Simpson's diversity index across productive rearrangements. TCRdb's version of the immuneACCESS table is confined to in-frame rearrangements and falls short of the full clone set. An unresolved V gene accounts for under half of the shortfall where checked; the remainder is of unknown origin. Clone size and V and J calls were adopted from that table, with D and trimming inferred from the DNA. The sample table shows around 150,000 clones, and about three quarters are seen once. Around 9.5% of the sample lies in the top ten.

This record comes from a study of blood T cell repertoires in COVID-19 (dated by TCRdb to 2018 to 2021). Regarding the complete study: Collaborator samples came from the United States, Italy and Spain and covered acute and convalescent phases of COVID-19. The prospective study material was composed of cDNA or gDNA derived from T cells, B-cell-depleted T cells, or PBMCs. The dataset comprised deeply sampled blood TCRbeta repertoires from subjects exposed to, actively infected with, or recovered from COVID-19. The repertoires were released in a freely available public database meant as a resource for research on the immune response to SARS-CoV-2. Samples came from the ongoing ImmuneRACE study (first 160 participants) plus 1,254 subjects from 6 global collaborators. A de-identified subject ID, COVID-19 status, age in years and sex were almost always included in the sample metadata. Where available, HLA class I and class II types were obtained from metadata supplied by the sample provider rather than from assay-based typing. Results the study describes overall, beyond this receptor: Clinical and demographic metadata were provided uncurated, with the amount varying by source and participant.

Its CDR3 holds 16 amino acids, cysteine through phenylalanine. The DNA shown is the 48-base CDR3, in frame from base 1. Reading the germline V gene gives CDR1 SNHLY and CDR2 FYNNEI. From V the trimming removes 5 bases and from J it removes 2 bases, while the gene matches leave 7 bases of the junction unaccounted for. This receptor was identified in a woman aged 50 to 60 with active or convalescent COVID-19. Sequenced input: peripheral blood. The chain was built from TRBV2 and TRBJ1-3, and TRBD1 aligns with 9 junction nucleotides. The nucleotide sequence reads TGTGCCAGCAGTCAACAGGGGGCGGCTGCTGGAAACACCATATATTTT. This codes for CASSQQGAAAGNTIYF.